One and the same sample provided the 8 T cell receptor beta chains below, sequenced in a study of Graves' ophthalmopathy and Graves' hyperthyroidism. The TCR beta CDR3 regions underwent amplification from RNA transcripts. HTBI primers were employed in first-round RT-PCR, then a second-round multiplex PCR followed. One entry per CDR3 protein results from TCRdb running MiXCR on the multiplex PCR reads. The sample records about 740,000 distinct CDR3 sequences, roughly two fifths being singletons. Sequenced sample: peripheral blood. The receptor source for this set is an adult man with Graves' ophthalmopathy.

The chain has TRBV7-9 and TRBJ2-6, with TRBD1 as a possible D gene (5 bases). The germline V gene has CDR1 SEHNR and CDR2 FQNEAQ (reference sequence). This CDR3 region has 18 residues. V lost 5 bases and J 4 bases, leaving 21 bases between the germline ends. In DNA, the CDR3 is TGTGCCAGCAGCCGACCCCGACAGATCCCAACAGGGGCCAACGTCCTGACTTTC. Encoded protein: CASSRPRQIPTGANVLTF.

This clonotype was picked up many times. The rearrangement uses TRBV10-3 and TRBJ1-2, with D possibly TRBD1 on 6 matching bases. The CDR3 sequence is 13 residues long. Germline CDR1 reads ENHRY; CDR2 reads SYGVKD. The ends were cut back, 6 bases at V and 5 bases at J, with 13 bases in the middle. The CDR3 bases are TGTGCCATCAGAGAACAGGGCGCGTATGGCTACACCTTC. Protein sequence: CAIREQGAYGYTF.

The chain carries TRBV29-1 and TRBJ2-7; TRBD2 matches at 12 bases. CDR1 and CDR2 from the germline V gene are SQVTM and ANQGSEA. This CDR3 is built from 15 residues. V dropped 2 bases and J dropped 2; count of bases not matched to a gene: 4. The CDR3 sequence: CSVELAGGIPYEQYF. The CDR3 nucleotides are TGCAGCGTTGAACTAGCGGGAGGGATCCCCTACGAGCAGTACTTC.

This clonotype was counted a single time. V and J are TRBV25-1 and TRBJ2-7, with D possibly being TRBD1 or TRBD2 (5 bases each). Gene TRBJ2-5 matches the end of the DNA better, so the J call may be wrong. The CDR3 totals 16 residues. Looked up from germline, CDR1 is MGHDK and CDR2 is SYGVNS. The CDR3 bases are TGTGCCAGCAGTTTAGGAGGCAGGACACTCTACGAGACCCAGTACTTC. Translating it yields CASSLGGRTLYETQYF.

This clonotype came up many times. The CDR3 region is CASSATGGGDGYTF. The CDR3 DNA reads TGTGCCAGCAGCGCGACAGGGGGCGGCGATGGCTACACCTTC. The chain couples TRBV9 to TRBJ1-2; 10 nucleotides agree with TRBD1. This CDR3 has 14 residues. Losses at the gene ends were 3 bases for V and 6 bases for J; bases not matched to a gene: 5. Germline V gene sequence: CDR1 SGDLS, CDR2 YYNGEE.

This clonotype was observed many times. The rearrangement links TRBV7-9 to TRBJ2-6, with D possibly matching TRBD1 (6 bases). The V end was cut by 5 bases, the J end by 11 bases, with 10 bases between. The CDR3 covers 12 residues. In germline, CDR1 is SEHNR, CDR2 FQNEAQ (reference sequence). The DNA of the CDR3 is TGTGCCAGCAGCCAGGGGCCCGACGTCCTGACTTTC. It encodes CASSQGPDVLTF.

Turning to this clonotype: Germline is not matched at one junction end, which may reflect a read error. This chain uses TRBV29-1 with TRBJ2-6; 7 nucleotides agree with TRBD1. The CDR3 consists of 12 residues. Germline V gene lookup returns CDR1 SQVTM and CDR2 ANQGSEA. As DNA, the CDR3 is TGCAGCGTTGAATCAGGGGGCAACGTCCTGACTTTC. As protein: CSVESGGNVLTF.

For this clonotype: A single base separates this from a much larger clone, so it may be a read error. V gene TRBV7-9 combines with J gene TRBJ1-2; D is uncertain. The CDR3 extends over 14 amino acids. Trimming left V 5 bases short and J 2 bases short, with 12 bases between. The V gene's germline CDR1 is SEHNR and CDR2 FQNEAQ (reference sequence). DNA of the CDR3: TGTGCCAGCAGCCGAAGTCCGGAGAACTATGGCTACACCTTC. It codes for CASSRSPENYGYTF.